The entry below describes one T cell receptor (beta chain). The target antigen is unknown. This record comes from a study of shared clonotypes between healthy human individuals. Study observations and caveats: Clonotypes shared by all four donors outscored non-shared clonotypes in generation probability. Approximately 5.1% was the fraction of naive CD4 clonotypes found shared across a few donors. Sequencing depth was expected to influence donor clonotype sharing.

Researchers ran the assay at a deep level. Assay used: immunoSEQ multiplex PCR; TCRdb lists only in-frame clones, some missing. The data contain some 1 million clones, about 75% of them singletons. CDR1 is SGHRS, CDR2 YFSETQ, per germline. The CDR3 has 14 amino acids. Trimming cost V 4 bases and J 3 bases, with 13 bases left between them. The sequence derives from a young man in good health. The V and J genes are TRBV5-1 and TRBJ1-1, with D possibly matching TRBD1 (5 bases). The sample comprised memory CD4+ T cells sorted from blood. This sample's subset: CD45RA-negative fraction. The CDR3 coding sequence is TGCGCCAGCAGCCCAAGGAGGGGTTACACTGAAGCTTTCTTT. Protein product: CASSPRRGYTEAFF.